Reported below is one T cell receptor beta chain. The data belong to a study of blood T cell repertoires in COVID-19. Each participant's cohort was designated according to participant-reported clinical history. Symptom resolution, clearance, or two negative PCRs marked the recovered donors of Cohort 3. The protocol was immunoSEQ multiplex PCR, while the TCRdb copy is restricted to in-frame clones and leaves out a portion. The sample has 170,000 or so clones, roughly 90% seen once. The germline CDR1 and CDR2 sequences are WSHSY and SAAADI. The CDR3 loop spans 14 amino acids. Trimming removed 9 bases from V and 7 bases from J; junction bases left unmatched: 10.

The chain has TRBV10-2 and TRBJ2-1, with TRBD2 matching 9 bases. This receptor was identified in a woman between 50 and 59 years old who had recovered from COVID-19. Input material: PBMCs or T cells enriched from blood (not recorded which). CDR3 DNA: TGCGCCAGTTCACCGGGACTAGCTGGGAATGAGCAGTTCTTC. Translating gives CASSPGLAGNEQFF.